This T cell receptor (beta chain) appears in the sequencing data of a study of blood T cells in healthy people across ages. This clonotype turned up a few times. Its matching antigen is unknown. Study-level findings and limits: As naive T cell percentage varied, TCR beta diversity correlated strongly with it.

For the second PCR, which ran for about 6 to 11 cycles, a sample-barcoded 5' primer and a J-beta primer mix were used. TCRdb reanalysed the 5' RACE reads using MiXCR and keeps one entry per CDR3 protein. This sample carries about 680,000 distinct CDR3 sequences, about half of them seen once, and the ten largest clones take approximately 32%. Per germline, CDR1 SEHNR and CDR2 FQNEAQ (reference sequence). Trimming shortened V by 2 bases and J by 1 base, and 8 bases separated the two germline ends. The CDR3 length is 14 residues. Each donor had roughly 10 milliliters of peripheral blood drawn. The chain employs TRBV7-9 and TRBJ1-1; a weak D match, TRBD1 (6 bases). The sample comprised blood. The receptor's source is a woman aged 60-70 years in good health. This chain's CDR3 is CASSLSQGNTEAFF. The DNA for the CDR3 is TGTGCCAGCAGCTTATCACAGGGGAACACTGAAGCTTTCTTT.